This passage covers 30 T cell receptor beta chains from one sample sequenced in a study of cytomegalovirus exposure and HLA in healthy donors. The PCR contained 60 Vbeta and 13 Jbeta primers. Assay used: immunoSEQ multiplex PCR; TCRdb lists only in-frame clones, some missing. The data show approximately 100,000 clones, less than 80% seen once. The material sequenced was PBMCs. The origin of the receptors is a woman in her thirties or forties in good health and CMV-seropositive.

This clone was seen just once. This chain uses TRBV6-1 with TRBJ1-1, with D possibly TRBD1 on 6 matching bases. Trimming took 7 bases from V and 5 from J, leaving 11 bases between them. CDR1 and CDR2 from the germline V gene are MNHNS and SASEGT. This CDR3 contains 12 residues. The CDR3 is CASTEGGTEAFF. The CDR3 DNA follows: TGTGCCAGCACCGAAGGGGGAACTGAAGCTTTCTTT.

In the case of this clone: At one boundary the junction diverges from the germline segment, which might be a read error. The V and J genes are TRBV7-9 and TRBJ2-1; a weak D match, TRBD2 (6 bases). The CDR3 contains 14 residues. CDR1 is SEHNR and CDR2 is FQNEAQ in the germline V gene (reference sequence). The DNA for the CDR3 is TGTTCCAGCAGCTTGTGGCGGGATTACAATGAGCAGTTCTTC. It codes for CSSSLWRDYNEQFF.

J is TRBJ2-7 and V is TRBV5-1; perhaps TRBD2 as D (5 bases). Trimming took 4 bases from V and 2 from J, leaving 7 bases between them. In germline, CDR1 is SGHRS, CDR2 YFSETQ. The CDR3 loop spans 12 amino acids. For the CDR3, the DNA is TGCGCCAGCAGCGCGGGCACCTACGAGCAGTACTTC. Its protein is CASSAGTYEQYF.

The V gene is TRBV6-5, the J gene TRBJ2-1; 7 bases fit TRBD2. CDR1 MNHEY and CDR2 SVGAGI come from the germline V gene. Germline trimming cut 0 bases from V and 8 bases from J; bases unmatched to any gene: 4. This CDR3 contains 14 residues. The CDR3 DNA sequence: TGTGCCAGCAGTTACTCCTGGACTAGTGATGAGCAGTTCTTC. Its protein product is CASSYSWTSDEQFF.

The CDR3 DNA sequence: TGTGCCAGTAGTATAGAGGGACTTGAAGCTTTCTTT. It codes for CASSIEGLEAFF. This chain links TRBV19 with TRBJ1-1; weak D call: TRBD1 (5 bases). The CDR3 is 12 residues long. Trimming took 0 bases from V and 7 from J, leaving 6 bases between them. Germline loops: CDR1 LNHDA, CDR2 SQIVND (reference sequence).

The chain links TRBV9 to TRBJ1-2; D may be TRBD1 (5 bases). The ends were cut back, 4 bases at V and 13 bases at J, with 17 bases in the middle. Germline values: CDR1 SGDLS, CDR2 YYNGEE. The CDR3 contains 12 residues. This CDR3 reads CASSSSTVPPTF. CDR3 sequence (DNA): TGTGCCAGCAGCTCCTCGACAGTCCCCCCCACCTTC.

The chain couples TRBV5-6 to TRBJ1-3; 9 nucleotides line up with TRBD1. Germline trimming cut 3 bases from V and 0 bases from J; bases unmatched to any gene: 4. CDR1 is SGHDT and CDR2 is YYEEEE in the germline V gene. The CDR3 sequence is 16 residues long. The CDR3 DNA follows: TGTGCCAGCAGCTCTGGACAGGGGCGCTCTGGAAACACCATATATTTT. Its translation is CASSSGQGRSGNTIYF.

This sequence joins TRBV9 and TRBJ2-1; 8 bases agree with TRBD1. CDR3 length: 16 residues. CDR1 SGDLS and CDR2 YYNGEE come from the germline V gene. V lost 3 bases and J lost 3; bases outside the gene matches: 8. In DNA, the CDR3 is TGTGCCAGCAGCGCGGGGCCAGGGGGCGGCTACAATGAGCAGTTCTTC. Its protein is CASSAGPGGGYNEQFF.

The chain combines TRBV7-9 with TRBJ2-1; D not resolved. V was clipped by 3 bases and J by 0 bases, with 6 bases between them. The length of the CDR3 is 14 residues. In germline, CDR1 is SEHNR, CDR2 FQNEAQ (reference sequence). CDR3 amino acids: CASSFSGSYNEQFF. As DNA, the CDR3 is TGTGCCAGCAGCTTCTCAGGCTCCTACAATGAGCAGTTCTTC.

J is TRBJ1-5 and V is TRBV7-8; the match to TRBD1 covers 8 bases. Germline V gives CDR1 SGHVS, CDR2 FQNEAQ. The trim removed 4 bases at V and 6 bases at J, leaving 8 bases unmatched. The CDR3 covers 15 residues. As DNA, the CDR3 is TGTGCCAGCAGCTCAAACAGGGGGACGGCTCAGCCCCAGCATTTT. This translates into CASSSNRGTAQPQHF.

The rearrangement uses TRBV5-1 and TRBJ2-2; the match to TRBD2 covers 8 bases. V lost 2 bases, J lost 4 bases, and 4 bases stayed unmatched. Germline V lookup: CDR1 SGHRS, CDR2 YFSETQ. The CDR3 loop spans 15 amino acids. CDR3 amino acids: CASSLQAGVTGELFF. The DNA for the CDR3 is TGCGCCAGCAGCTTACAAGCGGGAGTCACCGGGGAGCTGTTTTTT. Drawing the rest from reference TRBV5-1 and TRBJ2-2, the complete variable domain is KAGVTQTPRYLIKTRGQQVTLSCSPISGHRSVSWYQQTPGQGLQFLFEYFSETQRNKGNFPGRFSGRQFSNSRSEMNVSTLELGDSALYLCASSLQAGVTGELFFGEGSRLTVL.

This chain connects TRBV5-1 to TRBJ2-2, with D possibly TRBD2 on 6 matching bases. V was clipped by 1 base and J by 7 bases, with 8 bases between them. Germline-derived CDR1 and CDR2 are SGHRS and YFSETQ. The CDR3 is 13 amino acids. The CDR3 region is CASSLWGGGELFF. The CDR3 coding sequence is TGCGCCAGCAGCTTGTGGGGAGGCGGGGAGCTGTTTTTT.

J is TRBJ2-5 and V is TRBV7-2; D call uncertain. CDR3 length: 14 amino acids. Germline CDR1 and CDR2: SGHTA and FQGNSA. Trimming left V 5 bases short and J 5 bases short, with 15 bases between. CDR3: CASSPPTLEETQYF. CDR3 nucleotides: TGTGCCAGCAGCCCTCCTACCCTCGAGGAGACCCAGTACTTC.

This clone occurred once. V usage is TRBV18 and J usage is TRBJ1-1, with TRBD1 as a possible D gene (5 bases). The ends were cut back, 3 bases at V and 7 bases at J, with 9 bases in the middle. The CDR3 runs to 12 residues. Per germline, CDR1 KGHSH and CDR2 LQKENI. As DNA, the CDR3 is TGTGCCAGCTCACCTATGCAGGGTGAAGCTTTCTTT. Translated, it gives CASSPMQGEAFF.

Concerning this clone itself: The same CDR3 arises from other DNA sequences in this sample as well. The rearrangement links TRBV15 to TRBJ1-2, with D unclear. Germline V CDR1 and CDR2: LNHNV, YYDKDF (reference sequence). The length of the CDR3 is 13 residues. Trimming took off 0 bases at V and 8 bases at J, with 10 bases between the two ends. The CDR3 nucleotides read TGTGCCACCAGCAGAGATAGGTCCGGGGGCTACACCTTC. Protein: CATSRDRSGGYTF.

This chain joins TRBV5-8 and TRBJ1-5; D gene unclear. Deletions cut 4 bases from V and 3 bases from J, with 14 bases between. The CDR3 has 15 residues. The V gene's germline CDR1 is SGHTS and CDR2 YDEGEE. The CDR3: CASSLMGRNNQPQHF. The CDR3 DNA follows: TGTGCCAGCAGCCTAATGGGCAGGAACAATCAGCCCCAGCATTTT.

This clone occurred a few times. V usage is TRBV30 and J usage is TRBJ2-3; 7 bases line up with TRBD1. Germline CDR1 GTSNPN, CDR2 SVGIG (reference sequence). Trimming cost V 2 bases and J 4 bases; bases outside gene matches: 9. The CDR3 covers 15 residues. In DNA, the CDR3 is TGTGCCTGGAGTTTGTGGCAGGGGGTGGCAGATACGCAGTATTTT. Translating it yields CAWSLWQGVADTQYF. The full variable domain, with the rest looked up from reference TRBV30 and TRBJ2-3, is SQTIHQWPATLVQPVGSPLSLECTVEGTSNPNLYWYRQAAGRGLQLLFYSVGIGQISSEVPQNLSASRPQDRQFILSSKKLLLSDSGFYLCAWSLWQGVADTQYFGPGTRLTVL.

V is TRBV6-5 and J is TRBJ1-2; D not certain. This CDR3 spans 14 amino acids. Between the trimmed V and J ends, which lost 4 bases and 6 bases, there was a span of 15 bases. Germline lookup yields CDR1 MNHEY and CDR2 SVGAGI. CDR3 DNA sequence: TGTGCCAGCAGTTCCCCCCGCCGAGGTAATGGCTACACCTTC. Its translation is CASSSPRRGNGYTF.

The CDR3 loop reads CATSRDGGGFGTGELFF. Written as DNA, the CDR3 is TGTGCCACCAGCAGAGATGGCGGGGGGTTCGGGACCGGGGAGCTGTTTTTT. The chain uses TRBV15 and TRBJ2-2, with 8 bases identical to TRBD2. The germline CDR1 and CDR2 sequences are LNHNV and YYDKDF (reference sequence). The CDR3 contains 17 residues. V lost 0 bases and J lost 5; bases outside the gene matches: 8.

The V and J genes are TRBV27 and TRBJ1-3; TRBD1 matches 7 bases. This CDR3 comprises 15 residues. V lost 2 bases to trimming and J lost 3 bases; unmatched junction nucleotides: 4. Germline loops: CDR1 MNHEY, CDR2 SMNVEV (reference sequence). CDR3 protein: CASSLEGARGNTIYF. As DNA, the CDR3 is TGTGCCAGCAGTTTAGAGGGGGCGCGTGGAAACACCATATATTTT.

This clone was observed a few times. The CDR3 here is CASSAGLAEYEQYF. The CDR3 nucleotides read TGTGCCAGCAGCGCGGGACTAGCGGAGTACGAGCAGTACTTC. The chain recombines TRBV9 with TRBJ2-7, with 11 bases fitting TRBD2. Losses at the gene ends were 3 bases for V and 4 bases for J; bases not matched to a gene: 3. The CDR3 sequence is 14 residues long. In germline, CDR1 is SGDLS, CDR2 YYNGEE.

The V and J genes are TRBV6-5 and TRBJ1-1; no definite D call. The length of the CDR3 is 13 residues. V lost 7 bases to trimming and J lost 4 bases, with 13 bases between them. The germline V gene has CDR1 MNHEY and CDR2 SVGAGI. CDR3 amino acids: CASTSRSATEAFF. CDR3 nucleotide sequence: TGTGCCAGCACTTCGAGGAGTGCCACTGAAGCTTTCTTT.

V is TRBV30 and J is TRBJ2-3, with a tentative D call TRBD2 (6 bases). The germline CDR1 and CDR2 sequences are GTSNPN and SVGIG (reference sequence). Trimming took off 4 bases at V and 2 bases at J, with 16 bases between the two ends. The CDR3 covers 15 residues. CDR3 sequence: CAWKRTGVDTDTQYF. The CDR3 region has the DNA TGTGCCTGGAAACGTACGGGGGTTGACACAGATACGCAGTATTTT. Combining the CDR3 with reference TRBV30 and TRBJ2-3 gives the whole variable domain SQTIHQWPATLVQPVGSPLSLECTVEGTSNPNLYWYRQAAGRGLQLLFYSVGIGQISSEVPQNLSASRPQDRQFILSSKKLLLSDSGFYLCAWKRTGVDTDTQYFGPGTRLTVL.

This clone was detected only once. The rearrangement links TRBV4-1 to TRBJ2-1; maybe TRBD2 (5 bases). CDR1 and CDR2 (germline): MGHRA, YSYEKL. Trimming left V 0 bases short and J 0 bases short, with 15 bases between. This CDR3 is 18 amino acids long. The CDR3 DNA reads TGCGCCAGCAGCCAAGATCGGGGTGCGAGGAGCTCCTACAATGAGCAGTTCTTC. This codes for CASSQDRGARSSYNEQFF.

In the case of this clone: Relative to the germline gene, one junction end is altered; a read error may explain this. This chain links TRBV7-7 with TRBJ2-3; 9 nucleotides align to TRBD1. Germline values: CDR1 SSHAT, CDR2 FNYEAQ (reference sequence). This CDR3 contains 15 residues. Here the CDR3 DNA reads TGTGCTAGCAGCGCCCGGACAGGGGGCACAGATACGCAGTATTTT. This codes for CASSARTGGTDTQYF.

This clone was counted a single time. V and J are TRBV5-6 and TRBJ1-2, with a tentative D call TRBD1 (5 bases). Trimming took 2 bases from V and 6 from J, leaving 17 bases between them. This CDR3 has 15 residues. Germline V gene lookup returns CDR1 SGHDT and CDR2 YYEEEE. The CDR3 DNA sequence: TGTGCCAGCAGCTTCGGGACTGCGAGTTCCGATGGCTACACCTTC. Residues: CASSFGTASSDGYTF.

The rearrangement links TRBV5-1 to TRBJ1-1; 8 bases are a match to TRBD1. Germline loops: CDR1 SGHRS, CDR2 YFSETQ. This CDR3 spans 20 amino acids. Trimming removed 2 bases from V and 1 base from J; junction bases left unmatched: 19. CDR3 in DNA: TGCGCCAGCAGCTTTTACGGATCCCTGACAGGGGAGGGGTGGAACACTGAAGCTTTCTTT. This codes for CASSFYGSLTGEGWNTEAFF.

V usage is TRBV15 and J usage is TRBJ1-2; D is possibly TRBD1 (5 bases). Germline loops: CDR1 LNHNV, CDR2 YYDKDF (reference sequence). The CDR3 runs to 14 residues. The V end was cut by 0 bases, the J end by 2 bases, with 7 bases between. The CDR3 region has the DNA TGTGCCACCAGCAGAGACAGGGTGAACTATGGCTACACCTTC. This encodes CATSRDRVNYGYTF.

The chain couples TRBV6-1 to TRBJ2-7; D remains unclear. Germline-derived CDR1 and CDR2 are MNHNS and SASEGT. The CDR3 runs to 12 residues. Trimming removed 1 base from V and 7 bases from J, with 8 bases in between. The CDR3 sequence: CASSEDEREQYF. The CDR3 nucleotides read TGTGCCAGCAGTGAAGACGAGAGGGAGCAGTACTTC.

The chain is built from TRBV4-1 and TRBJ1-1; 7 bases align to TRBD1. The CDR3 sequence is 17 residues long. Trimming cost V 0 bases and J 0 bases; bases outside gene matches: 7. Germline assignment: CDR1 MGHRA and CDR2 YSYEKL. This CDR3 reads CASSQDNLQGMNTEAFF. The DNA for the CDR3 is TGCGCCAGCAGCCAAGACAATCTACAGGGGATGAACACTGAAGCTTTCTTT.